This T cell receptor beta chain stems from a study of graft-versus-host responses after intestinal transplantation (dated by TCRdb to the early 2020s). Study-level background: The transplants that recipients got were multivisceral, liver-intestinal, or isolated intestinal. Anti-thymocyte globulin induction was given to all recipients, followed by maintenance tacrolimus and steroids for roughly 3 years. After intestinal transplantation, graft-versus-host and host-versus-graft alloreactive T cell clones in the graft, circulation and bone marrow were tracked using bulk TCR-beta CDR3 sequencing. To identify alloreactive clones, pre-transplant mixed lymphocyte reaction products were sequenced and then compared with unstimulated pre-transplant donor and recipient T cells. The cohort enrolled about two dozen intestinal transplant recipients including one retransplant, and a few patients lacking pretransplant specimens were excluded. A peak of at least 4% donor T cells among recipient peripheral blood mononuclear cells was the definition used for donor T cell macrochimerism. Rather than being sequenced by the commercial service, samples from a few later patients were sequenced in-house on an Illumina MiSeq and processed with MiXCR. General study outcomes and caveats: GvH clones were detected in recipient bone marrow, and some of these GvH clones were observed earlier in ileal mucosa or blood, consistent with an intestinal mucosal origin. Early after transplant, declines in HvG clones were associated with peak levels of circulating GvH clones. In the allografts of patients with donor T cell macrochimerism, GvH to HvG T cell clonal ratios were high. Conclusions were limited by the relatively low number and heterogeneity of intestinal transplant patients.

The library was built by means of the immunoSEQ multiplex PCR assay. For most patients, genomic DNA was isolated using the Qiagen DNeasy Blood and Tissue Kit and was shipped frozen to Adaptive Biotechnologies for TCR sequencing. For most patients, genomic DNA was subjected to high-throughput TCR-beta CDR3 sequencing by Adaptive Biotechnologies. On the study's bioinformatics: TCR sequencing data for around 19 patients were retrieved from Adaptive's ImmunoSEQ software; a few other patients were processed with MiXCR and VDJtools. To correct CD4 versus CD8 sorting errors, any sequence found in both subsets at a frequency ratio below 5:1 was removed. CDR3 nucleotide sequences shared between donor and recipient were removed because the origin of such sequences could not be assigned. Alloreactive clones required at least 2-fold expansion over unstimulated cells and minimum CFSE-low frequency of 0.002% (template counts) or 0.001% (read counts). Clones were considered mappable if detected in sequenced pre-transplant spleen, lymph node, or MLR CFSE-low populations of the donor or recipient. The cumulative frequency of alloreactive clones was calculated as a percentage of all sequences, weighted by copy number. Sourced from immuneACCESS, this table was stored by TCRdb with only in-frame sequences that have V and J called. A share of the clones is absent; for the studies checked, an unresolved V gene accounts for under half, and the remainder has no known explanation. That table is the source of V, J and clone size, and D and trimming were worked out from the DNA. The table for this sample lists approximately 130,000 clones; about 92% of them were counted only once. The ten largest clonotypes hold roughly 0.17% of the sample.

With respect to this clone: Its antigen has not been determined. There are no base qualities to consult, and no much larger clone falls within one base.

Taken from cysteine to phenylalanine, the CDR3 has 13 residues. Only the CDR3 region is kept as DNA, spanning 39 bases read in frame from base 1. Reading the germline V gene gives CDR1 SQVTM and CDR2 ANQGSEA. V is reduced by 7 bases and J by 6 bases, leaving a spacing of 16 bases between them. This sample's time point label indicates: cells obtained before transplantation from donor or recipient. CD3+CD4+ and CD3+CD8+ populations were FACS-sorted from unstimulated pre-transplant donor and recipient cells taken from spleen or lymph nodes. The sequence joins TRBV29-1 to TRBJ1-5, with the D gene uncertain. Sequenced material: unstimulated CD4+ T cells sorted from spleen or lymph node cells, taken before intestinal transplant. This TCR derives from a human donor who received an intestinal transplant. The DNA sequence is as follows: TGCAGCGCTCTAGGCGTGGGGAGTCAGCCCCAGCATTTT. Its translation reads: CSALGVGSQPQHF.